The entry below describes one T cell receptor (beta chain). V was trimmed by 6 bases and J by 2 bases, leaving 10 bases between them. CDR1 SGHTA and CDR2 FQGNSA come from the germline V gene. The CDR3 covers 13 residues. These data belong to a study of blood T cell repertoires in COVID-19. The wider study: The samples span acute and convalescent COVID-19 from the United States, Italy and Spain. The analysed material was cDNA or gDNA that came from T cells, B-cell-depleted T cells, or PBMCs.

In the authors' methods: Amplified reference gene primers provided the basis for estimating nucleated cell counts. The table came from immunoSEQ multiplex PCR; TCRdb's copy has only in-frame clones and leaves some out. That table gives V, J and clone size, and the DNA gave D and trimming. The table has about 89,000 clones, over 65% seen once. This chain uses TRBV7-2 with TRBJ1-2, with TRBD1 as a possible D gene (6 bases). This sequence was found in a human donor in a cohort sampled during active COVID-19. The sequencing sample was made of peripheral blood. CDR3 loop: CASSYRVNYGYTF. The CDR3 nucleotides are TGTGCCAGCAGTTACAGGGTAAACTATGGCTACACCTTC.